This is a list of T cell receptor beta chains from one sample in a study of blood T cell repertoires in COVID-19. Clones were read by immunoSEQ multiplex PCR, and TCRdb kept only the in-frame ones, dropping some. The repertoire holds approximately 190,000 clones, with around 89% as singletons. Sequenced sample: peripheral blood. The receptors were sampled from a man between 35 and 55 years old with active or convalescent COVID-19. The CDR3 runs from the conserved cysteine through the conserved F or W. D genes are given only for firm matches. A row's size may be missing; if present it is once, few, many or a size class.

>-|-|TRBJ1-2|TRBV9|14
CASSAEVGASGYTF
TGTGCCAGCAGCGCCGAGGTAGGGGCTAGTGGCTACACCTTC
>-|few|TRBJ2-2|TRBV7-8|17
CASSYSKGQANTGELFF
TGTGCCAGCAGCTACAGTAAGGGACAAGCGAACACCGGGGAGCTGTTTTTT
>TRBD2|-|TRBJ2-7|TRBV6-2/TRBV6-3|14
CASSSGLASYEQYF
TGTGCCAGCAGCTCCGGACTAGCCTCCTACGAGCAGTACTTC
>-|-|TRBJ1-5|TRBV28|13
CASRSGGLVPQHF
TGTGCCAGCAGATCGGGAGGGCTCGTTCCCCAGCATTTT
>TRBD2|-|TRBJ2-7|TRBV4-2|17
CASSQEGSGGASYEQYF
TGTGCCAGCAGCCAAGAAGGCAGCGGGGGGGCTTCCTACGAGCAGTACTTC
>-|once|TRBJ2-1|TRBV2|15
CASSGATRKYNEQFF
TGTGCCAGCAGTGGGGCTACTCGGAAATACAATGAGCAGTTCTTC
>TRBD1|-|TRBJ1-5|TRBV28|14
CASSLVTGDQPQHF
TGTGCCAGCAGTTTAGTGACAGGGGATCAGCCCCAGCATTTT
>TRBD1|once|TRBJ1-2|TRBV6-5|16
CASSSTRIQGASGYTF
TGTGCCAGCAGTTCCACCCGAATACAGGGGGCGAGTGGCTACACCTTC
>-|-|TRBJ2-5|TRBV30|16
CAWSTYGQLYQETQYF
TGTGCCTGGAGTACCTATGGACAGCTGTACCAAGAGACCCAGTACTTC
>-|-|TRBJ2-7|TRBV7-2|11
CASSLGGERYF
TGTGCCAGCAGCTTAGGGGGGGAGCGATACTTC
>TRBD1|-|TRBJ1-6|TRBV19|18
CASSIDAGTGTYNSPLHF
TGTGCCAGTAGTATAGATGCCGGGACAGGGACGTATAATTCACCCCTCCACTTT
>TRBD1|-|TRBJ1-2|TRBV27|16
CASSSTRTGGAYGYTF
TGTGCCAGCAGTTCAACCCGGACAGGGGGCGCCTATGGCTACACCTTC
>-|-|TRBJ1-2|TRBV5-8|12
CASSATGHGYTF
TGTGCCAGCAGCGCAACAGGCCATGGCTACACCTTC
>-|-|TRBJ2-3|TRBV5-1|13
CATTDRSTDTQYF
TGCGCCACCACAGACAGAAGCACAGATACGCAGTATTTT
>TRBD1|-|TRBJ1-1|TRBV5-1|14
CATHRGGTGTEAFF
TGCGCCACCCACAGGGGGGGGACCGGGACTGAAGCTTTCTTT
>-|-|TRBJ2-1|TRBV4-1|16
CASSQGARVVYNEQFF
TGCGCCAGCAGCCAGGGGGCCAGGGTAGTCTACAATGAGCAGTTCTTC
>TRBD2|-|TRBJ2-2|TRBV19|14
CASTGTSGTGELFF
TGTGCCAGTACCGGGACTAGCGGGACCGGGGAGCTGTTTTTT
>-|-|TRBJ1-1|TRBV18|13
CASSPSEPTEAFF
TGTGCCAGCTCACCCAGTGAACCCACTGAAGCTTTCTTT
>TRBD1|few|TRBJ1-2|TRBV11-2|15
CASSLGTGVNYGYTF
TGTGCCAGCAGCTTAGGGACAGGTGTTAACTATGGCTACACCTTC
>TRBD2|few|TRBJ2-1|TRBV3-1/TRBV3-2|16
CASSQYRLAGLDEQFF
TGTGCCAGCAGCCAATACCGACTAGCGGGATTGGATGAGCAGTTCTTC
>TRBD1|-|TRBJ1-1|TRBV11-2|13
CASRLTGGPEAFF
TGTGCCAGCAGGTTGACAGGGGGACCTGAAGCTTTCTTT
>-|-|TRBJ2-7|TRBV11-2|13
CASSPGVSYEQYF
TGTGCCAGCAGTCCCGGGGTATCCTACGAGCAGTACTTC
>TRBD1|-|TRBJ1-5|TRBV7-2|13
CASGQGLEQPQHF
TGTGCCAGCGGACAGGGGCTAGAACAGCCCCAGCATTTT
>-|-|TRBJ1-1|TRBV14|15
CASSQITGRNTEAFF
TGTGCCAGCAGCCAAATAACAGGGCGGAACACTGAAGCTTTCTTT
>-|-|TRBJ1-1|TRBV12-5|16
CASGLAQTAFGTEAFF
TGTGCTAGTGGTTTGGCCCAAACAGCTTTCGGAACTGAAGCTTTCTTT
>TRBD1|-|TRBJ2-5|TRBV7-9|14
CASSLWGQQETQYF
TGTGCCAGCAGCTTATGGGGACAGCAAGAGACCCAGTACTTC
>-|-|TRBJ2-2|TRBV28|15
CASSLAGSNTGELFF
TGTGCCAGCAGTTTGGCGGGGTCAAACACCGGGGAGCTGTTTTTT
>TRBD1|-|TRBJ1-1|TRBV19|14
CASKRDRGNTEAFF
TGTGCCAGTAAGCGAGACAGGGGGAACACTGAAGCTTTCTTT
>TRBD1|-|TRBJ2-5|TRBV7-2|15
CASSPRLGQEETQYF
TGTGCCAGCAGCCCACGATTGGGACAGGAAGAGACCCAGTACTTC
>TRBD1|few|TRBJ1-1|TRBV11-2|16
CASSSHVTGVGDTAFF
TGTGCCAGCAGCTCCCATGTCACAGGGGTTGGGGATACGGCTTTCTTT
>TRBD1|few|TRBJ1-1|TRBV7-6|17
CASSLARPGTGNTEAFF
TGTGCCAGCAGCTTAGCAAGACCCGGGACAGGGAACACTGAAGCTTTCTTT
>TRBD1|-|TRBJ2-7|TRBV19|15
CASGGNRGRAYEQYF
TGTGCCAGTGGTGGGAACAGGGGGCGAGCCTACGAGCAGTACTTC